These 5 T cell receptor beta chains originate from one sample sequenced in a study of PD-1 blockade in classical Hodgkin lymphoma (dated by TCRdb to 2019 to 2021). Libraries were constructed by the immunoSEQ multiplex PCR assay. The source is immuneACCESS, and TCRdb retained only in-frame sequences with V and J called. Part of the clones is not carried over; for the studies checked, unresolved V genes explain less than half of this, and the remainder is unexplained. The sample table lists about 25,000 clones, 94% of them with a count of one. About 3.6% of the sample goes to the ten largest clones. Per the publication, the time point label means: newly diagnosed, previously untreated cHL patient sample. Sequenced material: peripheral blood mononuclear cells (PBMCs). The receptor set was obtained from a human donor with classical Hodgkin lymphoma.

The chain joins TRBV5-1 to TRBJ1-1; D gene uncertain. The V gene's germline CDR1 is SGHRS and CDR2 YFSETQ. Trimming shortened V by 6 bases and J by 3 bases, and 15 bases separated the two germline ends. CDR3 length: 14 residues. The DNA of the CDR3 is TGCGCCAGCAAACTATGGGAGTTTGACACTGAAGCTTTCTTT. This translates into CASKLWEFDTEAFF.

The chain has TRBV2 and TRBJ1-5, with D perhaps TRBD1 (6 bases). Germline CDR1 SNHLY, CDR2 FYNNEI. CDR3 size: 13 residues. V lost 4 bases to trimming and J lost 13 bases, with 17 bases between them. CDR3 DNA sequence: TGTGCCAGCAGTGGGGGGGCCCTTCTACCTCAGCATTTT. Translating gives CASSGGALLPQHF.

This clone was seen only once. The CDR3: CASSLSGAYEQYF. The CDR3 DNA is TGTGCCAGCAGCTTGTCAGGGGCCTACGAGCAGTACTTC. The rearrangement uses TRBV5-6 and TRBJ2-7; tentative D call: TRBD1 (6 bases). The germline V and J ends were trimmed by 1 base and 2 bases, with 7 bases remaining between them. Per germline, CDR1 SGHDT and CDR2 YYEEEE. The length of the CDR3 is 13 residues.

This sequence joins TRBV30 and TRBJ2-2, with TRBD1 identical over 9 bases. This CDR3 is 13 amino acids long. Germline CDR1 GTSNPN, CDR2 SVGIG (reference sequence). Trimming removed 7 bases from V and 6 bases from J; junction bases left unmatched: 6. CDR3 loop: CAYSGQGAGELFF. CDR3 sequence (DNA): TGTGCCTACTCGGGACAGGGTGCCGGGGAGCTGTTTTTT.

The V call is TRBV6-5, the J call TRBJ2-1, with D perhaps TRBD2 (6 bases). The CDR3 loop spans 15 amino acids. Germline V gives CDR1 MNHEY, CDR2 SVGAGI. V lost 0 bases and J 7 bases, leaving 13 bases between the germline ends. Here the CDR3 reads CASSYSPGRTNEQFF. Written as DNA, the CDR3 is TGTGCCAGCAGTTACTCGCCAGGGAGGACGAATGAGCAGTTCTTC.